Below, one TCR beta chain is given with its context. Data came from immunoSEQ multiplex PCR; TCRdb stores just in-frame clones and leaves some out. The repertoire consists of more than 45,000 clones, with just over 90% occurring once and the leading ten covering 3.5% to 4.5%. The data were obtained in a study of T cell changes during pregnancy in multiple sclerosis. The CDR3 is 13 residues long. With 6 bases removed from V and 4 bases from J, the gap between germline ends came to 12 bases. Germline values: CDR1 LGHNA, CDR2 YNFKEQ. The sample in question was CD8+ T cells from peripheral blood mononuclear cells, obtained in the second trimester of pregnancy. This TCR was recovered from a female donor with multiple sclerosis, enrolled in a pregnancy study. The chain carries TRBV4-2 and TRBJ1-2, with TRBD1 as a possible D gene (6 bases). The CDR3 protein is CASRPQGPYGYTF. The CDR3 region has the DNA TGTGCCAGCAGGCCACAGGGCCCCTATGGCTACACCTTC.